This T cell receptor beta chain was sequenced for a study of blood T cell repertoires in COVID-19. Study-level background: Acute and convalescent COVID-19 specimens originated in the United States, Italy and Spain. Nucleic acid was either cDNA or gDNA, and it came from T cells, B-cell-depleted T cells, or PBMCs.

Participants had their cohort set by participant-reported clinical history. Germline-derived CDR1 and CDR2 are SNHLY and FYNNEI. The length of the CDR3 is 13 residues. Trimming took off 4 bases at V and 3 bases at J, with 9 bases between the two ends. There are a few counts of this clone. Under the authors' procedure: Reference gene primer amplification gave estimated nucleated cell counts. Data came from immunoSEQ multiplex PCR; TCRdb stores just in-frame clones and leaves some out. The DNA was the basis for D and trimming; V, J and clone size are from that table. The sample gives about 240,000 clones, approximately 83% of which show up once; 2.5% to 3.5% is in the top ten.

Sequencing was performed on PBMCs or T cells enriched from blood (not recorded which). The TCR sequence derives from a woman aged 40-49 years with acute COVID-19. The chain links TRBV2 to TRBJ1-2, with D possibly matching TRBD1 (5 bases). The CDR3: CASSAVQDYGYTF. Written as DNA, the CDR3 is TGTGCCAGCAGTGCGGTACAGGACTATGGCTACACCTTC.